This entry features one T cell receptor beta chain sequence. Its antigen is undetermined. The data stem from a study of cytomegalovirus exposure and HLA in healthy donors. Study summary: Of all 400 or so donors who were genotyped, roughly 81% belonged to the Caucasian-associated ancestry cluster. Broader study findings: The authors judged a highly shared variant cluster likely a sequencing artifact. In a later analysis, the majority of CMV-associated beta chains seemingly showed HLA restriction. A link between a missense DCLRE1C variant and TCR beta V- and J-gene trimming emerged from a later analysis.

Primers included in the PCR were 60 Vbeta and 13 Jbeta primers. Produced via immunoSEQ multiplex PCR; TCRdb's table is partial and in-frame only. The sample has fewer than 250,000 clones, approximately 82% seen once; the top ten hold 0.55% to 0.75%. Trimming took 4 bases from V and 5 from J; bases not matched to a gene: 7. The germline V gene has CDR1 MDHEN and CDR2 SYDVKM. The CDR3 extends over 15 amino acids. Sequencing was done on a sample of PBMCs. The V and J genes are TRBV28 and TRBJ2-5; 10 bases align to TRBD2. This TCR came from a young man in good health and CMV-seronegative. CDR3 DNA: TGTGCCAGCAGTTCTCCAGCGGGAGGGGGGGAGACCCAGTACTTC. It is translated as CASSSPAGGGETQYF.